These T cell receptor beta chains were read from a single sample in a study of cytomegalovirus exposure and HLA in healthy donors. The table came from immunoSEQ multiplex PCR; TCRdb's copy has only in-frame clones and leaves some out. The sample consists of 55,000 to 65,000 clones, around 94% of them appearing once. The sequenced sample consisted of PBMCs. Receptors were obtained from a young man in good health and CMV-seronegative. CDR3s include the opening cysteine and the closing phenylalanine or tryptophan. The size of a clone is reported for some rows only, either as once, few or many, or as a class for expanded clones.

size,V,J,CDR3
-,TRBV29-1,TRBJ2-2,CSVETSGRGGTGELFF
-,TRBV14,TRBJ2-7,CASSELAGKSYEQYF
-,TRBV7-2,TRBJ2-7,CASSLVGRQSYEQYF
-,TRBV9,TRBJ1-2,CASSVGGHYGYTF
-,TRBV7-3,TRBJ2-6,CASSSATGYTGANVLTF
-,TRBV10-1,TRBJ2-2,CASSESSGRACTGELFF
-,TRBV2,TRBJ2-1,CASSTGLAAYNEQFF
-,TRBV14,TRBJ1-1,CASSLESANEAFF
-,TRBV5-1,TRBJ2-1,CASSWPRKGGSANEQFF
-,TRBV4-3,TRBJ2-7,CASSQRDSSPSYEQYF
-,TRBV27,TRBJ2-1,CASTLRGNGAYEQFF
-,TRBV19,TRBJ1-5,CASSMEVLGQPQHF
once,TRBV5-6,TRBJ2-7,CASSLDGAVSGRYEQYF
-,TRBV7-9,TRBJ2-1,CASSPGTSGYNEQFF
-,TRBV7-2,TRBJ2-7,CASSFPAGIYEQYF
-,TRBV27,TRBJ1-1,CASSLSGLMNTEAFF
-,TRBV5-6,TRBJ2-3,CASTVQRASVTQYF
-,TRBV7-2,TRBJ2-7,CASSQGQGAIDEQYF
-,TRBV23-1,TRBJ2-5,CASSPGAQYF
-,TRBV19,TRBJ2-5,CASSPRSTFETQYF
-,TRBV5-1,TRBJ2-5,CASSLDSQETQYF
-,TRBV4-1,TRBJ1-1,CASSQGGPSAIFF
-,TRBV6-9,TRBJ2-1,CASSKSSGTVYNEQFF
-,TRBV5-4,TRBJ2-3,CASSDGLAGGPSTLRDTQYF
-,TRBV6-1,TRBJ1-4,CASRKQGGDNEKLFF
once,TRBV9,TRBJ2-7,CASSEDQGSYEQYF
-,TRBV7-2,TRBJ1-4,CASTEGQGGNEKLFF
-,TRBV19,TRBJ1-5,CASSIDLHDRRSNQPQHF
-,TRBV27,TRBJ2-1,CASSSFRTSSYNEQFF
-,TRBV4-1,TRBJ2-7,CASSQDGVPAGEQYF
-,TRBV7-2,TRBJ2-3,CASSASGTSFTDTQYF
-,TRBV7-2,TRBJ2-7,CASRSHTGTGGNEQYF
few,TRBV14,TRBJ2-7,CASSQETAVPRYF
-,TRBV4-1,TRBJ2-3,CASSQEPVPLTDTQYF
once,TRBV5-1,TRBJ2-1,CASSTGGINNEQFF
few,TRBV27,TRBJ2-1,CASSFTADSSYNEQFF
few,TRBV29-1,TRBJ1-1,CSVRGTEAFF